The text below deals with one T cell receptor beta chain. These data are taken from a study of T-cell memory formation after mild COVID-19. For the study at large: TCR clusters mostly belonged to single donors.

Germline V gene sequence: CDR1 LGHDT, CDR2 YNNKEL (reference sequence). V shed 1 base, J shed 2 bases, and the junction held 5 bases outside the gene matches. The CDR3 has 16 residues. TCRdb re-analysed the 5' RACE reads in MiXCR, keeping a single row per CDR3 protein. In the table there are 450,000 to 650,000 distinct CDR3 sequences, about 20% of which are singletons. Sequenced material: PBMCs or a T cell subset sorted from them (not recorded which). This TCR derives from an adult woman who had mild COVID-19 (a few samples of this study predate the infection). Cell type and time point are not known. The rearrangement links TRBV3-1 to TRBJ2-5, with TRBD2 matching 9 bases. CDR3 region: CASSQVRLAGQETQYF. As DNA, the CDR3 is TGTGCCAGCAGCCAAGTGAGGCTAGCGGGACAAGAGACCCAGTACTTC.